The 7 T cell receptor beta chains given below trace back to one sample, sequenced in a study of T cell clusters in autoimmune cytopenias. TRB amplification used approximately 250 ng of peripheral blood genomic DNA. TRB rearrangements were amplified by touch-down multiplex PCR with mixed TRB-A/B primers. TCRdb reprocessed the multiplex PCR reads, keeping one entry per CDR3 protein, no DNA. The sample table includes about 5,500 distinct CDR3 sequences. These data were also filed under a second study, of T cell repertoires in aging, cancer and after chemotherapy.

The sequenced material came from peripheral blood. The source of these receptors is a human donor in good health.

Frequency places this clonotype as medium-sized. CDR3 residues: CASRQGFADTQYF. The chain combines TRBV6-5 with TRBJ2-3; TCRdb's assignment of TRBD1 cannot be checked, as there is no DNA. The germline V gene has CDR1 MNHEY and CDR2 SVGAGI. This CDR3 is 13 amino acids long.

The V and J genes are TRBV19 and TRBJ2-7; the D gene TCRdb calls, TRBD1, cannot be checked with no DNA. The CDR3 sequence is 14 residues long. Germline loops: CDR1 LNHDA, CDR2 SQIVND (reference sequence). CDR3 protein: CASISSGANYEQYF.

Frequency places this clonotype as medium-sized. The J gene is TRBJ2-1, the V gene TRBV15; TCRdb calls TRBD2, which cannot be checked without DNA. Germline V gene lookup returns CDR1 LNHNV and CDR2 YYDKDF (reference sequence). There are 19 residues in the CDR3. The CDR3 loop is CATSRVHGRGPRSGLEQFF.

By frequency, this clonotype registers medium-sized. This sequence joins TRBV6-5 and TRBJ1-2; TCRdb proposes TRBD1, but this gene call is untestable without DNA. The CDR3 length is 13 residues. Per germline, CDR1 MNHEY and CDR2 SVGAGI. CDR3 protein: CASSGGGVYGYTF.

CDR3 in amino acids: CASSTRQGGNTEAFF. The chain combines TRBV7-9 with TRBJ1-1; TCRdb outputs TRBD1, but without DNA this stays unchecked. The V gene's germline CDR1 is SEHNR and CDR2 FQNEAQ (reference sequence). This CDR3 has 15 residues.

In terms of frequency, this clonotype is medium-sized (0.01 to 0.1%). The V call is TRBV6-2 or TRBV6-3, the J call TRBJ1-6. Looked up from germline, CDR1 is MNHEY and CDR2 is SVGEGT. CDR3 size: 12 residues. CDR3 protein: CASSDLVAPLHF.

The chain recombines TRBV20-1 with TRBJ2-2; TCRdb names TRBD2, which stays unverified in the absence of DNA. CDR1 is DFQATT and CDR2 is SNEGSKA in the germline V gene (reference sequence). The CDR3 consists of 16 residues. The CDR3 loop is CSARDSGLAGAGELFF.